The rows below give T cell receptor beta chains drawn from one sample of a study of vaccination and CD4 T cells after COVID-19. These receptors' targets are unknown. TCRdb re-called the PCR reads through MiXCR, storing one row per CDR3 protein. In the table there are 20,000 or so distinct CDR3 sequences, 67% of which are singletons. Sequenced material: CD4+ T cells from blood, cultured in vitro. These receptors all stem from a human donor who had recovered from COVID-19. Each CDR3 is given with its conserved first and last residue. A D gene is named only where the DNA matches it firmly. Expanded clones get a size class; other rows say once, few or many, or leave the size out.

len	v_gene	abundance	d_gene	j_gene	CDR3aa	CDR3nt
15	TRBV20-1	once	NA	TRBJ2-6	CSAHLGGSGANVLTF	TGCAGTGCTCACCTCGGGGGTTCTGGGGCCAACGTCCTGACTTTC
14	TRBV12-3/TRBV12-4	NA	TRBD1	TRBJ1-5	CASSRGTAHQPQHF	TGTGCCAGCAGCCGGGGGACAGCACACCAGCCCCAGCATTTT
15	TRBV7-3	NA	NA	TRBJ2-7	CASSLTPLGTGEQYF	TGTGCCAGCAGCTTAACCCCCCTTGGGACCGGGGAGCAGTACTTC
15	TRBV7-9	once	NA	TRBJ1-4	CASSGGVATNEKLFF	TGTGCCAGCAGCGGGGGGGTTGCAACTAATGAAAAACTGTTTTTT
16	TRBV6-5	few	NA	TRBJ2-3	CASSSRTVVKTDTQYF	TGTGCCAGCAGTTCCCGGACTGTAGTTAAGACAGATACGCAGTATTTT
16	TRBV7-6	NA	NA	TRBJ2-2	CASSLVGGSNTGELFF	TGTGCCAGCAGCTTAGTAGGGGGTTCGAACACCGGGGAGCTGTTTTTT
15	TRBV28	NA	TRBD1	TRBJ1-2	CASSFKGTGERGYTF	TGTGCCAGCAGTTTTAAGGGGACAGGGGAGCGCGGCTACACCTTC
15	TRBV6-5	NA	TRBD1	TRBJ2-3	CASSYSGTGTDTQYF	TGTGCCAGCAGTTACTCGGGGACAGGCACAGATACGCAGTATTTT
16	TRBV11-2	NA	TRBD2	TRBJ2-1	CASSFPGLAGYNEQFF	TGTGCCAGCAGCTTCCCGGGACTAGCGGGGTACAATGAGCAGTTCTTC
12	TRBV20-1	NA	NA	TRBJ1-1	CSARVMNTEAFF	TGCAGTGCTAGAGTTATGAACACTGAAGCTTTCTTT
16	TRBV2	few	TRBD1	TRBJ1-6	CASISGQGRWNSPLHF	TGTGCCAGCATCTCGGGACAGGGCAGGTGGAATTCACCCCTCCACTTT
16	TRBV28	NA	TRBD1	TRBJ1-5	CASSLYGEGAGQPQHF	TGTGCCAGCAGTTTATATGGGGAGGGGGCGGGCCAGCCCCAGCATTTT
16	TRBV18	NA	TRBD1	TRBJ1-1	CASSPRQGAKNTEAFF	TGTGCCAGCTCACCACGACAGGGGGCCAAAAACACTGAAGCTTTCTTT